These 20 T cell receptor beta chains share one sample of origin, sequenced in a study of T cell responses to AZD1222 COVID-19 vaccine. Using immunoSEQ multiplex PCR, the repertoire was profiled, and TCRdb retains in-frame clones only, with some absent. Of 90,000 to 100,000 clones in the sample, 87% were seen once. This material consisted of peripheral blood, taken on day 0 of AZD1222 vaccination. These receptors came from an adult in good health.

The chain recombines TRBV9 with TRBJ1-1; D is unresolved. With 0 bases removed from V and 2 bases from J, the gap between germline ends came to 14 bases. The CDR3 runs to 16 residues. The V gene's germline CDR1 is SGDLS and CDR2 YYNGEE. In DNA, the CDR3 is TGTGCCAGCAGCGTAGGGAGTATCACACCCAACACTGAAGCTTTCTTT. It yields the protein CASSVGSITPNTEAFF.

The rearrangement links TRBV19 to TRBJ1-5; TRBD1 matches at 11 bases. The CDR3 runs 14 residues. The V gene's germline CDR1 is LNHDA and CDR2 SQIVND (reference sequence). V lost 7 bases, J lost 7 bases, and 6 bases stayed unmatched. The CDR3 bases are TGTGCCAGTAATTCGGACAGGGGGCAACAGCCCCAGCATTTT. This encodes CASNSDRGQQPQHF.

The V call is TRBV5-6, the J call TRBJ2-7; D is undetermined. Trimming shortened V by 2 bases and J by 1 base, and 13 bases separated the two germline ends. Germline-derived CDR1 and CDR2 are SGHDT and YYEEEE. The CDR3 has 15 amino acids. In nucleotides, the CDR3 is TGTGCCAGCAGCTTACAGACCGGCTGGTCCTACGAGCAGTACTTC. Translating it yields CASSLQTGWSYEQYF.

V and J are TRBV29-1 and TRBJ1-5; 7 bases align to TRBD1. This CDR3 contains 14 residues. The V gene's germline CDR1 is SQVTM and CDR2 ANQGSEA. Trimming removed 5 bases from V and 8 bases from J; junction bases left unmatched: 12. This CDR3 reads CSVTGQSRGEPQHF. For the CDR3, the DNA is TGCAGCGTTACCGGACAGTCCAGGGGGGAGCCCCAGCATTTT.

V gene TRBV4-3 combines with J gene TRBJ1-4; a weak D match, TRBD1 (6 bases). The V end lost 0 bases, the J end lost 8 bases, and 13 bases lay between the germline ends. This CDR3 comprises 15 residues. The V gene's germline CDR1 is LGHNA and CDR2 YSLEER. This CDR3 reads CASSQDRPTGEKLFF. The CDR3 region has the DNA TGCGCCAGCAGCCAAGATCGACCCACAGGGGAAAAACTGTTTTTT.

The gene calls are TRBV4-1 and TRBJ2-3; D remains ambiguous. Trimming left V 0 bases short and J 2 bases short, with 15 bases between. The CDR3 is 17 amino acids. In germline, CDR1 is MGHRA, CDR2 YSYEKL. As DNA, the CDR3 is TGCGCCAGCAGCCAAGACTGGCATGGCCTAAACACAGATACGCAGTATTTT. Amino acid sequence: CASSQDWHGLNTDTQYF.

The chain uses TRBV7-2 and TRBJ2-2, with 7 bases fitting TRBD1. CDR3 length equals 16 residues. Germline V lookup: CDR1 SGHTA, CDR2 FQGNSA. Trimming cost V 1 base and J 0 bases; bases outside gene matches: 2. CDR3: CASSLDRGTNTGELFF. As DNA, the CDR3 is TGTGCCAGCAGCTTAGACAGGGGCACGAACACCGGGGAGCTGTTTTTT.

The V and J genes are TRBV7-2 and TRBJ2-1, with a weak D call TRBD2 (7 bases). Trimming took off 7 bases at V and 12 bases at J, with 19 bases between the two ends. The CDR3 is 13 amino acids. Germline CDR1 SGHTA, CDR2 FQGNSA. The CDR3 region has the DNA TGTGCCAGCACCTTTACGGGGGGCAACGGGCAGTTCTTC. Translated: CASTFTGGNGQFF.

This sequence joins TRBV10-3 and TRBJ1-2; D is possibly TRBD1 (5 bases). The germline gives CDR1 ENHRY, CDR2 SYGVKD. The length of the CDR3 is 13 residues. Trimming left V 6 bases short and J 3 bases short, with 11 bases between. CDR3 DNA: TGTGCCATCAGAGGTTGGGACCACTATGGCTACACCTTC. This encodes CAIRGWDHYGYTF.

V gene TRBV4-2 combines with J gene TRBJ1-1, with D tentatively TRBD1 (6 bases). The CDR3 has 14 amino acids. V lost 4 bases and J lost 6, with 15 bases in between. The V gene's germline CDR1 is LGHNA and CDR2 YNFKEQ. The chain's CDR3 is CASSLGSGAAEAFF. CDR3 in DNA: TGTGCCAGCAGCCTAGGATCGGGGGCGGCTGAAGCTTTCTTT.

This chain joins TRBV23-1 and TRBJ1-4; weak D call: TRBD1 (6 bases). TRBV23-1 is an ORF, with its function uncertain. The length of the CDR3 is 18 residues. Trimming took 3 bases from V and 9 from J, leaving 26 bases between them. CDR3 loop: CASSQPNYREPNLQKLFF. Here the CDR3 DNA reads TGCGCCAGCAGTCAGCCCAATTACAGGGAGCCAAACCTCCAAAAACTGTTTTTT.

The chain links TRBV28 to TRBJ2-7; a weak D match, TRBD2 (5 bases). The V end lost 8 bases, the J end lost 9 bases, and 26 bases lay between the germline ends. Germline V lookup: CDR1 MDHEN, CDR2 SYDVKM. This CDR3 has 15 residues. DNA of the CDR3: TGTGCCAGCCGCGGCAGATCCCTATCATTACTAGGGCAGTACTTC. The encoded protein is CASRGRSLSLLGQYF.

This chain joins TRBV19 and TRBJ1-1; D unclear. Trimming cost V 3 bases and J 3 bases, with 11 bases left between them. Germline V gene sequence: CDR1 LNHDA, CDR2 SQIVND (reference sequence). The CDR3 totals 14 residues. The CDR3 DNA reads as TGTGCCAGTAGTATGAACGAGCGGTACACTGAAGCTTTCTTT. Translated: CASSMNERYTEAFF.

J is TRBJ2-1 and V is TRBV18; maybe TRBD2 (5 bases). Per the germline V gene, CDR1 is KGHSH and CDR2 is LQKENI. The CDR3 sequence is 15 residues long. V dropped 6 bases and J dropped 5 bases, with 17 bases sitting between them. This CDR3 is CASSVPGIGDNEQFF. The CDR3, as DNA: TGTGCCAGCTCCGTCCCCGGGATCGGAGACAATGAGCAGTTCTTC.

This sequence joins TRBV11-2 and TRBJ1-2; TRBD1 agrees at 7 bases. The CDR3 loop spans 14 amino acids. Trimming removed 5 bases from V and 10 bases from J; junction bases left unmatched: 13. Germline lookup yields CDR1 SGHAT and CDR2 FQNNGV. The CDR3 DNA reads TGTGCCAGCAGCCAAAGACGGGACAGAGGCCTCTACACCTTC. Translation: CASSQRRDRGLYTF.

This chain connects TRBV10-3 to TRBJ2-5; D is possibly TRBD2 (6 bases). The CDR3 sequence is 13 residues long. The germline V gene encodes CDR1 ENHRY and CDR2 SYGVKD. Trimming cost V 2 bases and J 5 bases, with 9 bases left between them. The CDR3 region has the DNA TGTGCCATCAGTGAGAAGGGGAGGGAGACCCAGTACTTC. Translating it yields CAISEKGRETQYF.

The chain recombines TRBV5-6 with TRBJ2-3; TRBD1 aligns across 7 bases. CDR3 length: 15 amino acids. CDR1 SGHDT and CDR2 YYEEEE come from the germline V gene. V lost 5 bases to trimming and J lost 3 bases; unmatched junction nucleotides: 9. CDR3 protein: CASSILQGKTDTQYF. In DNA, the CDR3 is TGTGCCAGCAGTATACTACAGGGGAAAACAGATACGCAGTATTTT.

The chain couples TRBV5-4 to TRBJ2-7; TRBD2 agrees at 8 bases. Germline V gene sequence: CDR1 SGHNT, CDR2 YYREEE (reference sequence). The CDR3 totals 14 residues. The ends lost 1 base at V and 4 bases at J; junction bases unmatched: 4. The CDR3 DNA reads as TGTGCCAGCAGCTTGAGAGCGGGGGTATACGAGCAGTACTTC. Translated: CASSLRAGVYEQYF.

V usage is TRBV4-3 and J usage is TRBJ1-2, with 7 bases matching TRBD1. Trimming removed 4 bases from V and 3 bases from J; junction bases left unmatched: 11. Germline V CDR1 and CDR2: LGHNA, YSLEER. The CDR3 runs 16 residues. CDR3 sequence (DNA): TGCGCCAGCAGCCCTACAGGGACAGCCTCTTACTATGGCTACACCTTC. It codes for CASSPTGTASYYGYTF.

V usage is TRBV27 and J usage is TRBJ2-2, with TRBD2 matching 7 bases. This CDR3 contains 13 residues. V gave up 6 bases and J gave up 7 bases; unmatched junction bases: 5. From germline, CDR1 is MNHEY and CDR2 SMNVEV (reference sequence). The CDR3 loop reads CASSPQRGGELFF. The CDR3 bases are TGTGCCAGCAGCCCTCAGCGGGGCGGGGAGCTGTTTTTT.